The next 19 T cell receptor beta chains were all read from a single sample in a study of blood T cell repertoires in COVID-19. Measured with immunoSEQ multiplex PCR; TCRdb has only the in-frame clones, and not every one. Of some 42,000 clones listed, 85% to 90% were seen once; the top ten hold approximately 3%. What was sequenced was peripheral blood. These receptors came from a man aged 50 to 60 with active COVID-19.

This chain uses TRBV13 with TRBJ2-5; 8 nucleotides align to TRBD1. The germline V gene has CDR1 PRHDT and CDR2 FYEKMQ (reference sequence). J was trimmed by 5 bases and V by 5 bases; bases with no gene match: 7. The CDR3 runs to 14 residues. The CDR3 sequence is CASSPPDRVETQYF. The CDR3 DNA reads TGTGCCAGCAGCCCGCCGGACAGGGTTGAGACCCAGTACTTC. Full variable domain (rest looked up from reference TRBV13 and TRBJ2-5): AAGVIQSPRHLIKEKRETATLKCYPIPRHDTVYWYQQGPGQDPQFLISFYEKMQSDKGSIPDRFSAQQFSDYHSELNMSSLELGDSALYFCASSPPDRVETQYFGPGTRLLVL.

This chain links TRBV30 with TRBJ1-4; 8 positions agree with TRBD1. Germline V gives CDR1 GTSNPN, CDR2 SVGIG (reference sequence). The length of the CDR3 is 15 residues. J was trimmed by 4 bases and V by 5 bases; bases with no gene match: 9. DNA for the CDR3: TGTGCCTGGTCCTTCGGGACAGGTTATAATGAAAAACTGTTTTTT. Translating gives CAWSFGTGYNEKLFF.

The chain is built from TRBV3-1 (or the pseudogene TRBV3-2) and TRBJ1-1; D is unclear. The V gene lost 4 bases and the J gene lost 1 base, with 7 bases spanning the gap. The CDR3 length is 13 residues. CDR1 and CDR2 (germline): LGHDT, YNNKEL (reference sequence). Written as DNA, the CDR3 is TGTGCCAGCAGCCGTCCCCAGAACACTGAAGCTTTCTTT. Amino acids: CASSRPQNTEAFF.

The rearrangement joins TRBV9 to TRBJ2-1, with 7 bases fitting TRBD1. With V trimmed by 3 bases and J by 0 bases, 3 bases remained unmatched. The CDR3 covers 15 residues. CDR1 is SGDLS, CDR2 YYNGEE, per germline. CDR3 in DNA: TGTGCCAGCAGCGCCCGGGACAGCTCCTACAATGAGCAGTTCTTC. Encoded protein: CASSARDSSYNEQFF. The full variable domain, rest sourced from reference TRBV9 and TRBJ2-1, is DSGVTQTPKHLITATGQRVTLRCSPRSGDLSVYWYQQSLDQGLQFLIQYYNGEERAKGNILERFSAQQFPDLHSELNLSSLELGDSALYFCASSARDSSYNEQFFGPGTRLTVL.

The gene calls are TRBV5-5 and TRBJ2-6; 7 nucleotides match TRBD1. The germline gives CDR1 SGHKS, CDR2 YYEKEE (reference sequence). The V segment lost 3 bases and the J segment 4 bases; nucleotides outside the gene matches: 13. The CDR3 runs to 18 residues. The DNA for the CDR3 is TGTGCCAGCAGCTCGAACCCCCCAACAGGGGCCGGGGCCAACGTCCTGACTTTC. Translated, it gives CASSSNPPTGAGANVLTF.

The chain links TRBV7-2 to TRBJ2-5; tentatively, D is TRBD1 (5 bases). Germline V gene lookup returns CDR1 SGHTA and CDR2 FQGNSA. The CDR3 is 14 amino acids. Deletions cut 5 bases from V and 2 bases from J, with 12 bases between. Here the CDR3 reads CASSRMGQQETQYF. In DNA form, the CDR3 reads TGTGCCAGCAGCCGTATGGGGCAACAAGAGACCCAGTACTTC.

This clone was counted once. This sequence joins TRBV27 and TRBJ2-7, with a possible D match to TRBD1 (7 bases). V lost 5 bases, J lost 0 bases, and 20 bases lay in between. Looked up from germline, CDR1 is MNHEY and CDR2 is SMNVEV (reference sequence). CDR3 length: 17 amino acids. The CDR3 nucleotides are TGTGCCAGCAGTCTCGCCCCAGGGGGGAGCCTCTCCTACGAGCAGTACTTC. Translation: CASSLAPGGSLSYEQYF.

A few counts support this clone. The chain carries TRBV7-9 and TRBJ1-1; TRBD1 is a possible D gene (6 bases). Germline CDR1 and CDR2: SEHNR and FQNEAQ (reference sequence). The V end lost 0 bases, the J end lost 4 bases, and 12 bases lay between the germline ends. The CDR3 totals 15 residues. CDR3 in amino acids: CASSLATGLGTEAFF. The CDR3 DNA reads TGTGCCAGCAGCTTAGCCACAGGGTTAGGCACTGAAGCTTTCTTT.

The chain recombines TRBV15 with TRBJ2-4; 9 nucleotides agree with TRBD1. The V and J ends lost 1 base and 8 bases, in that order; junction bases with no gene match: 6. The CDR3 spans 15 residues. From germline, CDR1 is LNHNV and CDR2 YYDKDF (reference sequence). The CDR3 is CATSRATGGRDIQYF. In nucleotides, the CDR3 is TGTGCCACCAGCAGAGCGACAGGGGGTCGAGACATTCAGTACTTC.

The V and J genes are TRBV24-1 and TRBJ2-3, with 11 bases fitting TRBD2. Per germline, CDR1 KGHDR and CDR2 SFDVKD. The CDR3 is 17 amino acids. The ends lost 3 bases at V and 2 bases at J; junction bases unmatched: 6. The CDR3 reads CATSDPNSGGATDTQYF. For the CDR3, the DNA is TGTGCCACCAGTGATCCAAATAGCGGGGGGGCCACAGATACGCAGTATTTT.

The chain employs TRBV3-1 (or the pseudogene TRBV3-2) and TRBJ2-1; no clear D gene. In germline, CDR1 is LGHDT, CDR2 YNNKEL (reference sequence). V was pared by 1 base and J by 8 bases, with 3 bases between. The length of the CDR3 is 11 residues. CDR3 nucleotides: TGTGCCAGCAGCCAAGCCTATGAGCAGTTCTTC. Residues: CASSQAYEQFF.

The V and J genes are TRBV6-6 and TRBJ1-6; perhaps TRBD1 as D (6 bases). V was cut by 6 bases and J by 8 bases, with 14 bases left in between. In germline, CDR1 is MNHNY, CDR2 SVGAGI (reference sequence). The CDR3 has 14 amino acids. The CDR3 here is CASRRGHGDSPLHF. The CDR3 DNA reads as TGTGCCAGCAGGCGGGGGCATGGAGATTCACCCCTCCACTTT.

The chain uses TRBV4-2 and TRBJ1-5, with 7 bases aligning to TRBD1. With 3 bases clipped from V and 3 bases from J, the junction kept 5 bases outside the gene matches. The CDR3 totals 15 residues. Germline assignment: CDR1 LGHNA and CDR2 YNFKEQ. The CDR3 bases are TGTGCCAGCAGCCACGTTACAGGGGACAATCAGCCCCAGCATTTT. Its translation is CASSHVTGDNQPQHF.

The rearrangement joins TRBV7-9 to TRBJ1-4, with TRBD1 identical over 7 bases. V gave up 5 bases and J gave up 10 bases; unmatched junction bases: 13. The germline CDR1 and CDR2 sequences are SEHNR and FQNEAQ (reference sequence). The CDR3 covers 15 residues. The CDR3 DNA sequence: TGTGCCAGCAGCCCGAGAGGGGGCGATATCGGAAAACTGTTTTTT. The encoded protein is CASSPRGGDIGKLFF. Filled out from reference TRBV7-9 and TRBJ1-4, the complete variable domain reads DTGVSQNPRHKITKRGQNVTFRCDPISEHNRLYWYRQTLGQGPEFLTYFQNEAQLEKSRLLSDRFSAERPKGSFSTLEIQRTEQGDSAMYLCASSPRGGDIGKLFFGSGTQLSVL.

The chain employs TRBV12-5 and TRBJ2-5, with D perhaps TRBD2 (6 bases). The germline gives CDR1 LGHNT, CDR2 FRNRAP. V gave up 2 bases and J gave up 5 bases, with 15 bases separating them. CDR3 length: 15 amino acids. The CDR3 DNA follows: TGTGCTAGTGGTTTGAGTGTGGGACTCGGGGAGACCCAGTACTTC. Protein: CASGLSVGLGETQYF.

This clone was seen only a few times. The genes are TRBV9 and TRBJ1-2; no firm D call. Trimming removed 3 bases from V and 6 bases from J, with 18 bases in between. This CDR3 is 15 amino acids long. Germline CDR1 and CDR2: SGDLS and YYNGEE. The CDR3 DNA follows: TGTGCCAGCAGCGGAACCGGGCCAAGCGGACATGGCTACACCTTC. This sequence encodes CASSGTGPSGHGYTF.

This chain links TRBV3-1 (or the pseudogene TRBV3-2) with TRBJ2-7; D may be TRBD2 (6 bases). Trimming removed 7 bases from V and 0 bases from J, with 13 bases in between. CDR3 length: 14 residues. The germline V gene has CDR1 LGHDT and CDR2 YNNKEL (reference sequence). This CDR3 reads CASTEAGRSYEQYF. As DNA, the CDR3 is TGTGCCAGCACCGAAGCGGGTCGCTCCTACGAGCAGTACTTC.

The chain combines TRBV7-8 with TRBJ1-3; D possibly corresponds to TRBD1 (5 bases). Trimming shortened V by 1 base and J by 2 bases, and 12 bases separated the two germline ends. In germline, CDR1 is SGHVS, CDR2 FQNEAQ. This CDR3 has 16 amino acids. CDR3 sequence reads: CASSLVSLGPGNTIYF. CDR3 bases: TGTGCCAGCAGCTTAGTTTCCTTGGGGCCTGGAAACACCATATATTTT.

This chain uses TRBV28 with TRBJ1-3, with TRBD1 as a possible D gene (5 bases). There are 17 residues in the CDR3. Germline V gene data show CDR1 as MDHEN and CDR2 as SYDVKM. Between the trimmed V and J ends, which lost 8 bases and 0 bases, there was a span of 20 bases. CDR3 coding DNA: TGTGCCAGCCGAATTCGAGACGCAGGGTTCTCTGGAAACACCATATATTTT. Translated, it gives CASRIRDAGFSGNTIYF.